This is a list of T cell receptor beta chains from one sample in a study of blood T cell dynamics during melanoma immunotherapy. The repertoire was sequenced with immunoSEQ multiplex PCR; TCRdb's copy has only in-frame clones and lacks some. The sample includes about 12,000 clones, roughly 90% of them seen just once. The sample here was blood, taken from a patient treated with checkpoint blockade. These receptors all stem from a human donor with melanoma. The CDR3 runs from the conserved cysteine through the conserved F or W. The D gene is left open where the match is weak.

.	15	TRBV23-1	TRBJ1-5	CASSQSWRRNQPQHF
.	13	TRBV9	TRBJ2-7	CASSEETQGEQYF
TRBD1	14	TRBV27	TRBJ1-6	CASRSGQSNSPLHF
TRBD2	14	TRBV28	TRBJ2-7	CASVNPGGRDEQYF
.	14	TRBV7-2	TRBJ2-4	CASRGEAVENIQYF
TRBD2	15	TRBV28	TRBJ2-2	CASRRSGANTGELFF
.	14	TRBV9	TRBJ2-7	CASSGPRDGYEQYF
TRBD1	15	TRBV6-1	TRBJ1-2	CASSARDRGVYGYTF
TRBD2	16	TRBV9	TRBJ2-1	CASSVEGSGRGNEQFF
TRBD2	16	TRBV27	TRBJ2-1	CASSPGTSGSRNEQFF
.	13	TRBV19	TRBJ1-1	CASSAGTNTEAFF
TRBD2	19	TRBV4-1	TRBJ2-2	CASSQRALAGTTNTGELFF
TRBD2	13	TRBV7-9	TRBJ2-5	CASSRTSQETQYF
TRBD1	15	TRBV30	TRBJ1-4	CAWSWSGGSNEKLFF
TRBD1	16	TRBV27	TRBJ1-1	CASRESDRGRSTEAFF
TRBD1	14	TRBV6-5	TRBJ1-3	CASSPTGTGNTIYF
.	15	TRBV19	TRBJ2-3	CASSIGGGWADTQYF
.	14	TRBV2	TRBJ2-7	CASSVDRAYYEQYF
TRBD1	15	TRBV2	TRBJ1-2	CASSPGTGVVRGYTF
.	15	TRBV2	TRBJ2-2	CASRAVLSYTGELFF
.	15	TRBV6-5	TRBJ2-6	CASRTDISGANVLTF
.	11	TRBV19	TRBJ2-7	CASRRNYEQYF
TRBD1	17	TRBV6-1	TRBJ1-5	CASSGRQGQLSNQPQHF
.	15	TRBV7-9	TRBJ1-2	CASSLARHGPYGYTF
TRBD1	15	TRBV19	TRBJ1-1	CASSRGQVMNTEAFF
TRBD1	18	TRBV4-1	TRBJ2-7	CASSQDTSAGTVAYEQYF
.	16	TRBV4-2	TRBJ1-4	CASSPLMSRGGEKLFF
.	15	TRBV11-2	TRBJ2-6	CASSESFSGANVLTF
TRBD1	16	TRBV7-9	TRBJ1-2	CASSFSPGQGEGGYTF
.	15	TRBV12-5	TRBJ1-2	CASGLVLGRRSPYTF
TRBD1	21	TRBV6-1	TRBJ1-3	CASSEKSSRQGKMSSGNTIYF
.	13	TRBV29-1	TRBJ1-1	CSVDEGGRTEAFF
TRBD2	17	TRBV6-1	TRBJ2-1	CASSEAGLAAFYNEQFF
TRBD1	14	TRBV5-6	TRBJ2-5	CASSFNRGQETQYF
.	11	TRBV11-2	TRBJ1-1	CASSLNTEAFF
TRBD2	12	TRBV2	TRBJ2-1	CASGAGGGEQFF
TRBD1	11	TRBV29-1	TRBJ2-7	CSVEDRYEQYF
.	13	TRBV19	TRBJ2-2	CASTGGNTGELFF
TRBD1	15	TRBV6-1	TRBJ1-5	CASSSQGVSNQPQHF
.	16	TRBV14	TRBJ2-3	CASSPPSAIRTDTQYF
.	15	TRBV7-2	TRBJ1-5	CASSPEGGVYQPQHF
TRBD1	15	TRBV30	TRBJ2-2	CAWSVQGQYSGELFF
TRBD1	14	TRBV5-1	TRBJ2-7	CASSRGTGNYEQYF
.	13	TRBV5-6	TRBJ1-3	CASSWGSGNTIYF
.	14	TRBV11-2	TRBJ1-2	CASKFQPTNYGYTF
.	17	TRBV9	TRBJ2-3	CASSVGVGDSVTDTQYF
.	16	TRBV4-1	TRBJ2-1	CASSQEPRTGYNEQFF
.	18	TRBV1	TRBJ2-3	CTSSRMTSGGHLTDTQYF
TRBD2	15	TRBV13	TRBJ2-1	CASSPGTSNHNEQFF
TRBD2	15	TRBV7-9	TRBJ2-1	CASSLALAGYNEQFF
.	18	TRBV4-2	TRBJ2-4	CASSQDGTANLAKNIQYF
TRBD1	14	TRBV27	TRBJ1-1	CASSLKGARGEAFF
.	13	TRBV7-3	TRBJ2-7	CASRAGNSYEQYF
.	11	TRBV19	TRBJ2-1	CASSYRREQFF